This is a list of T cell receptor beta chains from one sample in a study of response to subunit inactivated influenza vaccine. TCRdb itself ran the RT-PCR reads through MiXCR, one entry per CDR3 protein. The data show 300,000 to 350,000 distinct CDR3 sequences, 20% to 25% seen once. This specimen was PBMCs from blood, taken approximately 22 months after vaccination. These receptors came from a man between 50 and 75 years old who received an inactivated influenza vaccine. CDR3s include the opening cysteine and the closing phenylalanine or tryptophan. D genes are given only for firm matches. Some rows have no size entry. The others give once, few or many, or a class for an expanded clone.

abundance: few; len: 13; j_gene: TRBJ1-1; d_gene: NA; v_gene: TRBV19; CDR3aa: CASSIRMDTEAFF; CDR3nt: TGTGCCAGTAGTATTAGAATGGACACTGAAGCTTTCTTT
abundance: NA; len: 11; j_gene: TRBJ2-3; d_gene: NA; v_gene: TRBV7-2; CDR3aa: CASSLGVVQYF; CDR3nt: TGTGCCAGCAGCCTAGGGGTTGTGCAGTATTTT
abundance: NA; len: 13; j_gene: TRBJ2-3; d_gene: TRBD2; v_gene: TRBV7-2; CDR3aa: CASSTSGSDTQYF; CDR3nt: TGTGCCAGCAGTACTAGCGGGTCGGATACGCAGTATTTT
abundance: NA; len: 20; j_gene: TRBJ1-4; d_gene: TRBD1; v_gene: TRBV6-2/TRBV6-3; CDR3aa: CASSYVETGDWLQANEKLFF; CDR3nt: TGTGCCAGCAGTTACGTCGAGACAGGGGATTGGTTGCAAGCTAATGAAAAACTGTTTTTT
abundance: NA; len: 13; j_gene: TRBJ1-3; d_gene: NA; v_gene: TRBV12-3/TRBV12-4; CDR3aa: CASSFVTKNTIYF; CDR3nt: TGTGCCAGCAGTTTTGTGACAAAAAACACCATATATTTT
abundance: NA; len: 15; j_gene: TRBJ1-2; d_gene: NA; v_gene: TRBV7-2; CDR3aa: CASSSGEGTGYGYTF; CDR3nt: TGTGCCAGCAGCTCGGGCGAGGGAACAGGCTATGGCTACACCTTC
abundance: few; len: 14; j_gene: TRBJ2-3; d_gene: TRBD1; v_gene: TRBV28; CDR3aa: CASSRPSQGPTQYF; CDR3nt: TGTGCCAGCAGTCGCCCCTCACAGGGGCCCACGCAGTATTTT
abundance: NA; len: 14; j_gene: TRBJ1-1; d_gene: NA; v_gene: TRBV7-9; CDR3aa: CASSFSRGWTEAFF; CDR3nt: TGTGCCAGCAGCTTTAGCCGGGGTTGGACTGAAGCTTTCTTT
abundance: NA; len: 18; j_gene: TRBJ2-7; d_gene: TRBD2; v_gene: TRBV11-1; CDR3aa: CASSSGLAGPTPFYEQYF; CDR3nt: TGTGCCAGCAGCTCCGGACTAGCGGGACCGACCCCTTTCTACGAGCAGTACTTC
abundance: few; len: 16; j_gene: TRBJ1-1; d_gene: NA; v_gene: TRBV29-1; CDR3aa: CSVEPAEGRGWTEAFF; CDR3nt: TGCAGCGTTGAACCCGCGGAGGGGCGGGGATGGACTGAAGCTTTCTTT
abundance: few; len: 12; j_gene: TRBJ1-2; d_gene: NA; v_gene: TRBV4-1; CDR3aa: CASSQETWGYTF; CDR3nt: TGCGCCAGCAGCCAAGAAACTTGGGGCTACACCTTC
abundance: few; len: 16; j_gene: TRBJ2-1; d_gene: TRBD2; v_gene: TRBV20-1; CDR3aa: CSALNLAGSGYNEQFF; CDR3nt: TGCAGTGCTTTGAACCTAGCGGGCTCCGGCTACAATGAGCAGTTCTTC
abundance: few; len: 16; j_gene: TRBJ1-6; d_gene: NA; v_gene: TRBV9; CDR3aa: CASSATLSSYNSPLHF; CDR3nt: TGTGCCAGCAGCGCCACATTGAGCTCCTATAATTCACCCCTCCACTTT
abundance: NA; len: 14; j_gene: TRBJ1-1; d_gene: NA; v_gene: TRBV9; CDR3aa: CASTPTASTTEAFF; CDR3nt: TGTGCCAGCACCCCGACAGCGTCGACCACTGAAGCTTTCTTT
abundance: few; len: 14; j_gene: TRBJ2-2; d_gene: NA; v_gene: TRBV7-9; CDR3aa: CASSPMTVTGELFF; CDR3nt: TGTGCCAGCAGCCCAATGACCGTCACCGGGGAGCTGTTTTTT
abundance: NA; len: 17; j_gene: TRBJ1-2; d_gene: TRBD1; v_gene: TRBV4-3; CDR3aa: CASSQDYRGTSNYGYTF; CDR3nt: TGCGCCAGCAGCCAAGATTACAGGGGAACCTCTAACTATGGCTACACCTTC
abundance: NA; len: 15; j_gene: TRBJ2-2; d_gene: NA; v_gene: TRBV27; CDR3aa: CASSLNGGGTGELFF; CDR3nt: TGTGCCAGCAGTTTAAACGGGGGCGGGACCGGGGAGCTGTTTTTT
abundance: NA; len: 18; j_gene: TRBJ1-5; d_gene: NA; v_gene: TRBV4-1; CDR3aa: CASSQGGTGSYSNQPQHF; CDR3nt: TGCGCCAGCAGCCAAGGCGGGACCGGGAGCTATAGCAATCAGCCCCAGCATTTT
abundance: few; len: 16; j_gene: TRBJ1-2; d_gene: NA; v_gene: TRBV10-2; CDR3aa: CASSEDRFFSNYGYTF; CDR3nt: TGCGCCAGCAGTGAGGACAGGTTTTTCTCTAACTATGGCTACACCTTC
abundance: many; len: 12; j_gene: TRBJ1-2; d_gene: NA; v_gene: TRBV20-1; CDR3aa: CSARPQGHGYTF; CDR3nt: TGCAGTGCTAGGCCACAGGGACATGGCTACACCTTC
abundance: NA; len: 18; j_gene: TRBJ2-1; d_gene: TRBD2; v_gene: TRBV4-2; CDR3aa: CASSQMEIDSGGADEQFF; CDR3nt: TGTGCCAGCAGCCAAATGGAGATCGATAGCGGGGGGGCCGATGAGCAGTTCTTC
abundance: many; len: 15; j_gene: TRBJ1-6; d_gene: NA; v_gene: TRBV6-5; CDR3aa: CASSYSAGSGSPLHF; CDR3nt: TGTGCCAGCAGTTACTCTGCGGGAAGCGGTTCACCCCTCCACTTT
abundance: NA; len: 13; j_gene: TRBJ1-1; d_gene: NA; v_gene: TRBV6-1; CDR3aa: CASNEGLNTEAFF; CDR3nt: TGTGCCAGCAATGAAGGATTGAACACTGAAGCTTTCTTT
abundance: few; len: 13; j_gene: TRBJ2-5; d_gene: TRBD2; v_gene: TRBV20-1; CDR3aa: CSASSGIQETQYF; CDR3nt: TGCAGTGCATCAAGCGGGATCCAAGAGACCCAGTACTTC
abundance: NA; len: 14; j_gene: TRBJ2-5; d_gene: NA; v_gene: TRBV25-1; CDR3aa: CASSDRGRGGTQYF; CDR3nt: TGTGCCAGCAGTGACCGGGGGCGGGGAGGGACCCAGTACTTC
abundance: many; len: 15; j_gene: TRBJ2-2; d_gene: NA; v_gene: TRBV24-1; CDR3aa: CATSGATGYTGELFF; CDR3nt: TGTGCCACCAGTGGAGCAACAGGGTACACCGGGGAGCTGTTTTTT
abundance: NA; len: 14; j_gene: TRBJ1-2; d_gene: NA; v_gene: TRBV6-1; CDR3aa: CASSDGYSPRVYTF; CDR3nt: TGTGCCAGCAGTGACGGTTATTCACCCCGGGTCTACACCTTC
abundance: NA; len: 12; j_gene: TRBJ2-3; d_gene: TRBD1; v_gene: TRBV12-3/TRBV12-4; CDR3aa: CANSSRQGTQYF; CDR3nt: TGTGCCAACAGTTCACGACAGGGGACGCAGTATTTT
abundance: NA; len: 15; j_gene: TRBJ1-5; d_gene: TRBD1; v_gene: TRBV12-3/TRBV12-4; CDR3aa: CARAPGRDRNQPQHF; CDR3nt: TGTGCCAGGGCCCCAGGGCGGGACAGGAATCAGCCCCAGCATTTT
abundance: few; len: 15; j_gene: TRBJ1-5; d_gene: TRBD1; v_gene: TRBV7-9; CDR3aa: CASSLTGARGQPQHF; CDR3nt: TGTGCCAGCAGCTTAACAGGGGCCCGGGGGCAGCCCCAGCATTTT
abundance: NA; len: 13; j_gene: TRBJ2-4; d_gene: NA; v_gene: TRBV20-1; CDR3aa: CSASAGYKNIQYF; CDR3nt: TGCAGTGCTAGTGCCGGGTACAAAAACATTCAGTACTTC
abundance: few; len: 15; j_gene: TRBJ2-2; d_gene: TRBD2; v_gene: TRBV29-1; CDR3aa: CSVEVAGPNTGELFF; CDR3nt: TGCAGCGTTGAGGTAGCGGGGCCGAACACCGGGGAGCTGTTTTTT
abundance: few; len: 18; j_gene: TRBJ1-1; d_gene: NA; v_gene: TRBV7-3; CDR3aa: CASSLRGAGSLMNTEAFF; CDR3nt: TGTGCCAGCAGCTTAAGAGGGGCAGGGTCTCTAATGAACACTGAAGCTTTCTTT
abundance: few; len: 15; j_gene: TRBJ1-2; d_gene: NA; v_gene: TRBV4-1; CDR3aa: CASSQVVMGNYGYTF; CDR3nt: TGCGCCAGCAGCCAGGTTGTTATGGGGAACTATGGCTACACCTTC
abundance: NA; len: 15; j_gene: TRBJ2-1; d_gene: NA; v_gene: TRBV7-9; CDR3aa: CASSLAVRVYNEQFF; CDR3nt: TGTGCCAGCAGCTTAGCGGTCAGGGTCTACAATGAGCAGTTCTTC
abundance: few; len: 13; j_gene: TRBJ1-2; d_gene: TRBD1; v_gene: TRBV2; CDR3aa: CASSGDRVFGYTF; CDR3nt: TGTGCCAGCAGTGGGGACAGGGTCTTTGGCTACACCTTC
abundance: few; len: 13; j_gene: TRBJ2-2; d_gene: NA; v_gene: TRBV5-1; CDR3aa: CASRPPDTGELFF; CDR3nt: TGCGCCAGCAGACCCCCCGACACCGGGGAGCTGTTTTTT
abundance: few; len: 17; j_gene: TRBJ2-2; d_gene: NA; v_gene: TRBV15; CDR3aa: CATRPDLWGSTTGELFF; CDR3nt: TGTGCCACCAGACCCGACCTTTGGGGGTCGACCACCGGGGAGCTGTTTTTT
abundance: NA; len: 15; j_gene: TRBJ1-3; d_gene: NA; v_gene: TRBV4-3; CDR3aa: CASSQDIVAGNTIYF; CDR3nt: TGCGCCAGCAGCCAAGATATTGTGGCGGGAAACACCATATATTTT
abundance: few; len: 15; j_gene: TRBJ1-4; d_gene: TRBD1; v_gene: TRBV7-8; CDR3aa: CASSPTTGEAEKLFF; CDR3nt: TGTGCCAGCAGCCCAACGACAGGGGAGGCGGAAAAACTGTTTTTT
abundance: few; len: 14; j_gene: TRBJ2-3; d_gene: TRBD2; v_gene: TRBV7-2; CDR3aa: CASRMLAGGDTQYF; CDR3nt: TGTGCCAGCAGGATGCTAGCGGGAGGGGATACGCAGTATTTT
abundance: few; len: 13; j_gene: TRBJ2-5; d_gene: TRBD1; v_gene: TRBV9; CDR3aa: CASSAGGGKTQYF; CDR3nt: TGTGCCAGCAGCGCAGGGGGCGGAAAGACCCAGTACTTC
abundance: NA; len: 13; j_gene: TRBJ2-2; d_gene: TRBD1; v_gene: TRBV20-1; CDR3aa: CSARGQGTGELFF; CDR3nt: TGCAGTGCTAGAGGACAGGGCACCGGGGAGCTGTTTTTT
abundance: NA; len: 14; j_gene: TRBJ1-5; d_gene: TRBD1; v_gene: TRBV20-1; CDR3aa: CSATGDRGNQPQHF; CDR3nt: TGCAGTGCGACCGGGGACAGGGGTAATCAGCCCCAGCATTTT
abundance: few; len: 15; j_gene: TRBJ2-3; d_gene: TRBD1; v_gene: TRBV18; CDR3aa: CASSPGQGSTDTQYF; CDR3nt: TGTGCCAGCTCACCCGGACAGGGAAGCACAGATACGCAGTATTTT
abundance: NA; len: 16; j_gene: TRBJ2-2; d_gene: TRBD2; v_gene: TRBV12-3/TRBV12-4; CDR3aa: CASRRSGGALTGELFF; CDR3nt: TGTGCCAGCAGACGCAGCGGGGGGGCCCTCACCGGGGAGCTGTTTTTT
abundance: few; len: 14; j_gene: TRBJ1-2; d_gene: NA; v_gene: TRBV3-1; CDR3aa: CASSQDLESYGYTF; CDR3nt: TGTGCCAGCAGCCAAGATTTGGAGAGCTATGGCTACACCTTC
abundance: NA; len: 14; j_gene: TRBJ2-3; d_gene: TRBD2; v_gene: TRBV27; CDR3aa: CASSLSLAADTQYF; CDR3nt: TGTGCCAGCAGTTTATCGCTAGCGGCAGATACGCAGTATTTT
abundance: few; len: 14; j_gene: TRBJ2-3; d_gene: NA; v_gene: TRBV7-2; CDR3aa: CASSSGLEYDTQYF; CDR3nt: TGTGCCAGCAGCTCCGGGCTAGAGTACGATACGCAGTATTTT
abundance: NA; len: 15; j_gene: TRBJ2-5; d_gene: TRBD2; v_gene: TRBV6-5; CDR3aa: CASSYAKAGVETQYF; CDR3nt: TGTGCCAGCAGTTACGCCAAAGCGGGAGTGGAGACCCAGTACTTC
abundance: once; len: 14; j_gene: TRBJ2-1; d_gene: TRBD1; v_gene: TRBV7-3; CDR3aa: CASSFGTAHGEQFF; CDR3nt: TGTGCCAGCAGCTTCGGGACAGCCCACGGTGAGCAGTTCTTC
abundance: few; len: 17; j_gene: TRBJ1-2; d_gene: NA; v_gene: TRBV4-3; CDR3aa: CASSQEIGRERFGGYTF; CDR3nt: TGCGCCAGCAGCCAAGAAATCGGCAGGGAGCGTTTCGGCGGCTACACCTTC
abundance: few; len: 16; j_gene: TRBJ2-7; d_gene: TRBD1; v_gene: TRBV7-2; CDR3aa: CASSWGQGTGSYEQYF; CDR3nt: TGTGCCAGTAGCTGGGGACAGGGGACTGGGTCCTACGAGCAGTACTTC
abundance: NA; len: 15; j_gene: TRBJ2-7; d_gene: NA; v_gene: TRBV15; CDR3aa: CATSRDPGVTYEQYF; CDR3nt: TGTGCCACCAGCAGAGATCCCGGGGTCACCTACGAGCAGTACTTC
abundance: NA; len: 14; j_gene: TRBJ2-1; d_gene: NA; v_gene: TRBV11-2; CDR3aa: CASSLGDRGGEQFF; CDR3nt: TGTGCCAGCAGCTTAGGTGACAGAGGGGGTGAGCAGTTCTTC
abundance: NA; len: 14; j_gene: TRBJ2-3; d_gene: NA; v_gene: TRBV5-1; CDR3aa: CASSSNGVVDTQYF; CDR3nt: TGCGCCAGCAGCTCCAACGGGGTCGTGGATACGCAGTATTTT
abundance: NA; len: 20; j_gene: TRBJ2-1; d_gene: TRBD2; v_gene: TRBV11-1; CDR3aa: CASSLVANTKDGRWYNEQFF; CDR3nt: TGTGCCAGCAGCTTAGTCGCCAATACAAAGGACGGGAGGTGGTACAATGAGCAGTTCTTC